The 21 T cell receptor beta chains reported below all come from one sample, sequenced in a study of blood T cell repertoires in COVID-19. The repertoire was sequenced with immunoSEQ multiplex PCR; TCRdb's copy has only in-frame clones and lacks some. Here the sample spans a few hundred thousand clones, approximately 87% being singletons. Sequencing used peripheral blood. The receptors derive from a man between 60 and 70 years old who had recovered from COVID-19.

This chain joins TRBV29-1 and TRBJ2-1; 8 bases map to TRBD1. V shed 6 bases and J 5 bases; nucleotides not matched to a gene: 15. Germline V gene data show CDR1 as SQVTM and CDR2 as ANQGSEA. The CDR3 is 16 residues long. In DNA, the CDR3 is TGCAGCGTCAGTGGGTTGGTCAGGGGGCCGGACAATGAGCAGTTCTTC. Amino acids: CSVSGLVRGPDNEQFF.

This clone was seen a handful of times. The chain combines TRBV28 with TRBJ2-7, with D perhaps matching TRBD1 (5 bases). CDR1 and CDR2 from the germline V gene are MDHEN and SYDVKM. The CDR3 runs to 16 residues. V lost 6 bases and J 0 bases, leaving 18 bases between the germline ends. The DNA for the CDR3 is TGTGCCAGCAGCTCCTATTCGACAGCGAGCTCCTACGAGCAGTACTTC. Translation gives CASSSYSTASSYEQYF.

CDR3 region: CASSLGLAEETQYF. CDR3 nucleotides: TGTGCCAGCAGCTTAGGGCTAGCGGAAGAGACCCAGTACTTC. The rearrangement joins TRBV7-2 to TRBJ2-5; 7 bases line up with TRBD2. J lost 3 bases, V lost 1 base, and 2 bases had no gene match. From germline, CDR1 is SGHTA and CDR2 FQGNSA. The CDR3 is 14 amino acids.

V gene TRBV7-5 combines with J gene TRBJ2-2; the tabulated D call, TRBD1, remains unverified against the DNA. TRBV7-5 is recorded as a pseudogene. The CDR3 contains 15 residues. The CDR3, as DNA: TGTGTCAGAAGACATAGACAGGTAGAGACCGGGGAGCTGTTTTTT. Protein sequence: CVRRHRQVETGELFF.

Notes on this clone: The same CDR3 arises from other DNA sequences in this sample as well. The V and J genes are TRBV20-1 and TRBJ2-1; D perhaps matches TRBD2 (6 bases). Germline V gene lookup returns CDR1 DFQATT and CDR2 SNEGSKA (reference sequence). Trimming shortened V by 5 bases and J by 8 bases, and 10 bases separated the two germline ends. CDR3 length: 11 residues. This CDR3 reads CSARWGDEQFF. The CDR3, as DNA: TGCAGTGCTCGTTGGGGGGATGAGCAGTTCTTC.

The chain joins TRBV19 to TRBJ2-5, with D possibly being TRBD1 (6 bases). V dropped 4 bases and J dropped 0 bases, with 12 bases sitting between them. The CDR3 length is 15 residues. Looked up from germline, CDR1 is LNHDA and CDR2 is SQIVND (reference sequence). The CDR3 sequence is CASSSRNRDQETQYF. The CDR3 region has the DNA TGTGCCAGTAGTAGCCGGAACAGGGACCAAGAGACCCAGTACTTC.

The chain employs TRBV30 and TRBJ2-7; 9 positions agree with TRBD1. Looked up from germline, CDR1 is GTSNPN and CDR2 is SVGIG (reference sequence). The CDR3 spans 15 residues. The ends lost 0 bases at V and 3 bases at J; junction bases unmatched: 6. This CDR3 is CAWSVLPGQGYEQYF. The DNA of the CDR3 is TGTGCCTGGAGTGTACTCCCGGGACAGGGCTACGAGCAGTACTTC.

The rearrangement links TRBV19 to TRBJ1-3; D may be TRBD1 (5 bases). V lost 9 bases to trimming and J lost 0 bases, with 15 bases between them. The length of the CDR3 is 15 residues. The germline V gene encodes CDR1 LNHDA and CDR2 SQIVND (reference sequence). The CDR3 protein is CASRVGGYSGNTIYF. The CDR3 DNA follows: TGTGCCAGCAGAGTGGGGGGATACTCTGGAAACACCATATATTTT.

This chain uses TRBV5-1 with TRBJ1-5; D call uncertain. CDR1 and CDR2 from the germline V gene are SGHRS and YFSETQ. This CDR3 is built from 15 residues. V gave up 0 bases and J gave up 4 bases, with 11 bases separating them. CDR3 DNA sequence: TGCGCCAGCAGCTTGGCAGCCGGGTCGAATCAGCCCCAGCATTTT. Its protein product is CASSLAAGSNQPQHF. Based on the CDR3 plus reference TRBV5-1 and TRBJ1-5, the full variable domain is KAGVTQTPRYLIKTRGQQVTLSCSPISGHRSVSWYQQTPGQGLQFLFEYFSETQRNKGNFPGRFSGRQFSNSRSEMNVSTLELGDSALYLCASSLAAGSNQPQHFGDGTRLSIL.

The genes are TRBV19 and TRBJ2-7, with 9 bases lining up with TRBD1. CDR1 and CDR2 (germline): LNHDA, SQIVND (reference sequence). CDR3 length equals 14 residues. Losses at the gene ends were 6 bases for V and 6 bases for J; bases not matched to a gene: 9. CDR3 coding DNA: TGTGCCAGTAGCAATGACAGGGGGACTGTCGAGCAGTACTTC. Residues: CASSNDRGTVEQYF.

The chain has TRBV6-1 and TRBJ2-1; a possible D gene is TRBD1 (5 bases). In germline, CDR1 is MNHNS, CDR2 SASEGT. The ends were cut back, 1 base at V and 10 bases at J, with 11 bases in the middle. The CDR3 extends over 13 amino acids. CDR3 sequence reads: CASSEGVDSEQFF. DNA of the CDR3: TGTGCCAGCAGTGAAGGAGTCGACAGCGAGCAGTTCTTC.

This chain joins TRBV7-3 and TRBJ2-1, with D possibly being TRBD2 (5 bases). Trimming took 4 bases from V and 0 from J, leaving 22 bases between them. The germline V gene has CDR1 SGHTA and CDR2 FQGTGA. The CDR3 totals 19 residues. Here the CDR3 DNA reads TGTGCCAGCAGCTCCCTACCCCCCAGCGGCGTTAGCTCCTACAATGAGCAGTTCTTC. Translated, it gives CASSSLPPSGVSSYNEQFF.

About this clone itself: The germline gene is not matched at one end of the junction; a read error may be the cause. The chain combines TRBV5-4 with TRBJ1-4; D perhaps matches TRBD1 (5 bases). Germline CDR1 and CDR2: SGHNT and YYREEE (reference sequence). The CDR3 extends over 12 amino acids. The CDR3 coding sequence is TGTGCCATCAGCCGGGGGGATGAAAAACTGTTTTTT. Encoded protein: CAISRGDEKLFF.

The chain couples TRBV3-1 (or the pseudogene TRBV3-2) to TRBJ1-4; tentative D call: TRBD1 (6 bases). CDR1 LGHDT and CDR2 YNNKEL come from the germline V gene (reference sequence). CDR3 length: 15 residues. V lost 3 bases and J 7 bases, leaving 15 bases between the germline ends. The CDR3 bases are TGTGCCAGCAGCCATCGATCAGGGGAGGGTGAAAAACTGTTTTTT. Amino acids: CASSHRSGEGEKLFF.

The chain is built from TRBV4-2 and TRBJ2-6, with TRBD1 identical over 7 bases. Germline CDR1 reads LGHNA; CDR2 reads YNFKEQ. CDR3 length equals 16 residues. V was clipped by 3 bases and J by 0 bases; unmatched bases: 2. Here the CDR3 reads CASSQAGGSGANVLTF. CDR3 DNA sequence: TGTGCCAGCAGCCAGGCAGGGGGCTCTGGGGCCAACGTCCTGACTTTC.

The chain recombines TRBV5-1 with TRBJ2-1; 11 nucleotides agree with TRBD2. The V segment lost 3 bases and the J segment 8 bases; nucleotides outside the gene matches: 10. The CDR3 is made up of 16 amino acids. Germline-derived CDR1 and CDR2 are SGHRS and YFSETQ. The CDR3 DNA sequence: TGCGCCAGCAGCTCTGGGACTAGCGGAATGAACCATGAGCAGTTCTTC. Translation gives CASSSGTSGMNHEQFF.

This clone was counted between two and nine times. V and J are TRBV15 and TRBJ2-3; 12 positions agree with TRBD2. CDR3 length: 15 residues. Per germline, CDR1 LNHNV and CDR2 YYDKDF (reference sequence). The ends lost 5 bases at V and 5 bases at J; junction bases unmatched: 5. CDR3 amino acids: CATSLLAGGEDTQYF. CDR3 in DNA: TGTGCCACCAGCCTACTAGCGGGAGGAGAAGATACGCAGTATTTT.

This clone has a single count. This chain joins TRBV5-5 and TRBJ1-6, with unresolved D. CDR1 and CDR2 from the germline V gene are SGHKS and YYEKEE (reference sequence). The CDR3 has 17 amino acids. V was trimmed by 0 bases and J by 9 bases, leaving 19 bases between them. CDR3 loop: CASSLAGGTVGTSPLHF. The CDR3 bases are TGTGCCAGCAGCTTGGCGGGAGGCACCGTGGGTACTTCACCCCTCCACTTT.

The J gene is TRBJ1-4, the V gene TRBV12-3 or TRBV12-4; 7 nucleotides agree with TRBD1. The V segment lost 6 bases and the J segment 8 bases; nucleotides outside the gene matches: 6. The CDR3 consists of 13 residues. CDR3 in amino acids: CASRSGTEEKLFF. CDR3 in DNA: TGTGCCAGCAGATCCGGGACAGAAGAAAAACTGTTTTTT.

The V and J genes are TRBV5-4 and TRBJ2-2; weak D call: TRBD1 (6 bases). V was shortened by 3 bases and J by 1 base, with 10 bases between the two germline ends. The V gene's germline CDR1 is SGHNT and CDR2 YYREEE (reference sequence). There are 15 residues in the CDR3. CDR3 nucleotide sequence: TGTGCCAGCAGCTGGCCGGGACAGAACACCGGGGAGCTGTTTTTT. As protein: CASSWPGQNTGELFF.

The genes are TRBV7-8 and TRBJ1-5, with a tentative D call TRBD1 (6 bases). The germline V and J ends were trimmed by 5 bases and 5 bases, with 19 bases remaining between them. The CDR3 sequence is 16 residues long. Looked up from germline, CDR1 is SGHVS and CDR2 is FQNEAQ. This CDR3 is CASSPRHREWDQPQHF. The DNA for the CDR3 is TGTGCCAGCAGCCCACGACACAGGGAGTGGGATCAGCCCCAGCATTTT.